This TCR beta chain originates from a study of cytomegalovirus exposure and HLA in healthy donors. This PCR relied on a set of 60 Vbeta primers and 13 Jbeta primers. Produced via immunoSEQ multiplex PCR; TCRdb's table is partial and in-frame only. The repertoire holds under 200,000 clones, with roughly four fifths as singletons. The source is a man in his forties or fifties in good health and CMV-seropositive. The sample consisted of PBMCs.

This CDR3 is CASSPRGGHEQYF. The CDR3 region has the DNA TGTGCCAGTAGTCCCCGCGGGGGGCACGAGCAGTACTTC. This sequence joins TRBV19 and TRBJ2-5, with 8 nucleotides matching TRBD2. The J call is in doubt because the DNA end fits TRBJ2-7 better. This CDR3 is built from 13 residues. Germline CDR1 LNHDA, CDR2 SQIVND (reference sequence).